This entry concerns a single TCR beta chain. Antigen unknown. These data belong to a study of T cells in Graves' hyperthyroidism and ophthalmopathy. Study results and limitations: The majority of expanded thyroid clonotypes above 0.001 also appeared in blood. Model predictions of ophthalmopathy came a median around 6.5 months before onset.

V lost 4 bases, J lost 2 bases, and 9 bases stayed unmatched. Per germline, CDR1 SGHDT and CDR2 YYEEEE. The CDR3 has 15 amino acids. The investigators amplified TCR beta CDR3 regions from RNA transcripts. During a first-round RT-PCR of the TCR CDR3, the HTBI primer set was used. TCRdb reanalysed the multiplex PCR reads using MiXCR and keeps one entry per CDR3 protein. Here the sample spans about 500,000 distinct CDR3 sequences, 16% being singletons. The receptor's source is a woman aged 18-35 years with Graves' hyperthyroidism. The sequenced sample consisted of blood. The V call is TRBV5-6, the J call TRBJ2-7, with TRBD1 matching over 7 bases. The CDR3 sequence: CASSPSPTGAYEQYF. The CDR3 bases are TGTGCCAGCAGCCCCTCTCCTACAGGGGCCTACGAGCAGTACTTC.